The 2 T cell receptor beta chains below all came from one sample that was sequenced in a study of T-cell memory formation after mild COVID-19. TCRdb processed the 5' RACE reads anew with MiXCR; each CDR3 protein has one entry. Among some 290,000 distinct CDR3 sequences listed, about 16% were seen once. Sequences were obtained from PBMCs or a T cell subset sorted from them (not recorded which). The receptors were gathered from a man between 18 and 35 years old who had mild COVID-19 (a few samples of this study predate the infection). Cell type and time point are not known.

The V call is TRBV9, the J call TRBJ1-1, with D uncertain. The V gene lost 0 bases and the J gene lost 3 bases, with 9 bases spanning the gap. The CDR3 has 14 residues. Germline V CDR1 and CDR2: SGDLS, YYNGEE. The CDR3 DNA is TGTGCCAGCAGCGTAGACGACGGATACACTGAAGCTTTCTTT. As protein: CASSVDDGYTEAFF.

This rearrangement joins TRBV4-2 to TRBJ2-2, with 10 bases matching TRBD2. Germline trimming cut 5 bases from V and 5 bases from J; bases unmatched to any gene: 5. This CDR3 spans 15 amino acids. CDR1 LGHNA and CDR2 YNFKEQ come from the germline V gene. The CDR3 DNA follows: TGTGCCAGCAGCATCCCGACTAGCGGGACCGGGGAGCTGTTTTTT. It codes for CASSIPTSGTGELFF.